This TCR beta chain was documented in a study of T cell repertoires in cytomegalovirus infection. One entry per CDR3 protein, called by TCRdb with MiXCR from the reads. The sample carries 110,000 to 150,000 distinct CDR3 sequences, 32% recorded once. Regarding this clonotype: Its matching antigen is unknown.

Germline CDR1 reads DFQATT; CDR2 reads SNEGSKA (reference sequence). With V trimmed by 0 bases and J by 6 bases, 11 bases remained unmatched. The CDR3 extends over 18 amino acids. The chain employs TRBV20-1 and TRBJ2-3; TRBD2 matches at 14 bases. This clonotype was obtained from a human donor in good health (CMV status not recorded). Some clones in this sample may be carry-over from other donors' samples. The sequenced sample was CD8+ T cells from cultured PBMCs, obtained from culture after CMV antigen stimulation. The CDR3 loop reads CSARDRLAGGPRVDTQYF. The CDR3 DNA sequence: TGCAGTGCTAGAGATAGACTAGCGGGGGGGCCCAGGGTTGATACGCAGTATTTT.